This TCR beta chain was observed in a study of T-cell memory formation after mild COVID-19. Study-level results: A second wave expanding day 15 to 37 was CD4+-biased; contracting clones were balanced.

Comment on this clonotype: The antigen remains undetermined.

TCRdb re-analysed the 5' RACE reads in MiXCR, keeping a single row per CDR3 protein. The sample has 540,000 or so distinct CDR3 sequences, roughly 20% seen once. Germline CDR1 reads KGHSH; CDR2 reads LQKENI. V was pared by 2 bases and J by 2 bases, with 11 bases between. The CDR3 has 15 residues. The genes are TRBV18 and TRBJ2-3; D ambiguous. The source of this sequence is an adult woman who had mild COVID-19 (a few samples of this study predate the infection). Cell type and time point are not known. Sequenced material: PBMCs or a T cell subset sorted from them (not recorded which). CDR3 DNA: TGTGCCAGCTCACCAGTCCACATGAACACAGATACGCAGTATTTT. Protein product: CASSPVHMNTDTQYF.